Sequencing of this T cell receptor (beta chain) was carried out in a study of CD8 T cells in ankylosing spondylitis. MiXCR, run by TCRdb on the 5' RACE reads, gives a single entry per CDR3 protein. The table has 250,000 to 400,000 distinct CDR3 sequences, under 14% seen once. This clonotype was recorded at least ten times. The TCR was taken from a female donor with ankylosing spondylitis or in good health (not recorded which). The sequenced sample was blood, either unsorted or a sorted T cell fraction (not recorded which).

This CDR3 reads CASSGGFVGEKLFF. The CDR3 DNA sequence: TGTGCCAGCAGCGGGGGTTTCGTAGGCGAAAAACTGTTTTTT. The rearrangement uses TRBV7-2 and TRBJ1-4; tentatively, D is TRBD1 (5 bases). The CDR3 has 14 residues. Trimming left V 5 bases short and J 8 bases short, with 15 bases between. The germline V gene has CDR1 SGHTA and CDR2 FQGNSA.